A single sample is the source of the 17 T cell receptor beta chains below, sequenced in a study of radiotherapy plus CTLA-4 blockade in lung cancer. Clones were read by immunoSEQ multiplex PCR, and TCRdb kept only the in-frame ones, dropping some. The data show around 70,000 clones, around 87% seen once. Specimen: peripheral blood, collected from a patient treated with radiotherapy plus ipilimumab. The receptors were sampled from a human donor with non-small cell lung cancer that progressed on radiotherapy plus ipilimumab.

This clone was recorded only once. The chain employs TRBV30 and TRBJ1-5, with 7 bases identical to TRBD1. This CDR3 is 13 amino acids long. The junction had 6 bases not matched to a gene; V was cut back by 5 bases and J by 5 bases. Germline values: CDR1 GTSNPN, CDR2 SVGIG (reference sequence). The CDR3 bases are TGTGCCTGGGGAGACAGGGCCTATCAGCCCCAGCATTTT. Its translation: CAWGDRAYQPQHF.

The CDR3 bases are TGTGCCAGTAGGGAGGTCGAGTATTGGTACTCGAACACTGAAGCTTTCTTT. It encodes CASREVEYWYSNTEAFF. The chain has TRBV19 and TRBJ1-1; D is unresolved. The length of the CDR3 is 17 residues. The germline CDR1 and CDR2 sequences are LNHDA and SQIVND (reference sequence). V lost 6 bases to trimming and J lost 1 base, with 21 bases between them. Variable domain in full (rest from reference TRBV19 and TRBJ1-1): DGGITQSPKYLFRKEGQNVTLSCEQNLNHDAMYWYRQDPGQGLRLIYYSQIVNDFQKGDIAEGYSVSREKKESFPLTVTSAQKNPTAFYLCASREVEYWYSNTEAFFGQGTRLTVV.

The chain couples TRBV6-5 to TRBJ2-2; no clear D gene. This CDR3 comprises 13 residues. Per germline, CDR1 MNHEY and CDR2 SVGAGI. The V and J ends lost 4 bases and 6 bases respectively, with 9 bases between them. The CDR3 here is CASSSAKSGELFF. The CDR3 DNA follows: TGTGCCAGCAGTTCAGCTAAATCCGGGGAGCTGTTTTTT.

CDR3: CASSQIAAEGYEQYF. In DNA form, the CDR3 reads TGCGCCAGCAGCCAAATAGCAGCGGAAGGCTACGAGCAGTACTTC. The V gene is TRBV4-1, the J gene TRBJ2-7; weak D call: TRBD2 (5 bases). The CDR3 has 15 residues. V dropped 2 bases and J dropped 3 bases, with 14 bases sitting between them. Germline CDR1 is MGHRA and CDR2 is YSYEKL.

The chain couples TRBV6-5 to TRBJ2-3, with a weak D call TRBD1 (5 bases). CDR1 is MNHEY and CDR2 is SVGAGI in the germline V gene. The CDR3 has 15 residues. V lost 7 bases to trimming and J lost 5 bases, with 19 bases between them. The CDR3 loop is CASTRLRQGRDTQYF. The CDR3, as DNA: TGTGCCAGCACCCGCCTCCGGCAGGGAAGAGATACGCAGTATTTT.

The chain joins TRBV7-8 to TRBJ2-7, with D unresolved. Trimming stripped 4 bases from V and 2 bases from J, with 3 bases between. Germline V gives CDR1 SGHVS, CDR2 FQNEAQ. The CDR3 runs 11 residues. The CDR3 sequence is CASSSAYEQYF. DNA for the CDR3: TGTGCCAGCAGCTCGGCCTACGAGCAGTACTTC.

This clone was picked up one time. The chain couples TRBV5-1 to TRBJ2-7, with D unclear. Trimming took off 0 bases at V and 7 bases at J, with 5 bases between the two ends. CDR1 and CDR2 (germline): SGHRS, YFSETQ. CDR3 length: 11 amino acids. For the CDR3, the DNA is TGCGCCAGCAGCTTGGCTGGTGAGCAGTACTTC. This translates into CASSLAGEQYF.

The rearrangement joins TRBV30 to TRBJ2-7; D ambiguous. Germline V lookup: CDR1 GTSNPN, CDR2 SVGIG (reference sequence). V gave up 5 bases and J gave up 7 bases, with 12 bases separating them. The CDR3 consists of 11 residues. The CDR3 DNA follows: TGTGCCTGGGGCAGGACCGAGGAGCAGTACGTC. Translation: CAWGRTEEQYV.

V and J are TRBV7-8 and TRBJ2-2; 8 nucleotides agree with TRBD2. Germline CDR1 SGHVS, CDR2 FQNEAQ. J lost 1 base, V lost 5 bases, and 9 bases had no gene match. This CDR3 spans 17 amino acids. The CDR3: CASSLRTSTGNTGELFF. The CDR3, as DNA: TGTGCCAGCAGCCTTCGGACTAGCACGGGGAACACCGGGGAGCTGTTTTTT.

The chain is built from TRBV30 and TRBJ1-1, with no clear D. CDR1 is GTSNPN and CDR2 is SVGIG in the germline V gene (reference sequence). The CDR3 loop spans 13 amino acids. The germline V and J ends were trimmed by 0 bases and 1 base, with 6 bases remaining between them. The CDR3 here is CAWSVSQNTEAFF. CDR3 bases: TGTGCCTGGAGTGTAAGCCAGAACACTGAAGCTTTCTTT. Supplemented by reference TRBV30 and TRBJ1-1, the full variable domain reads SQTIHQWPATLVQPVGSPLSLECTVEGTSNPNLYWYRQAAGRGLQLLFYSVGIGQISSEVPQNLSASRPQDRQFILSSKKLLLSDSGFYLCAWSVSQNTEAFFGQGTRLTVV.

In this sample, this clone turned up once. The rearrangement links TRBV6-1 to TRBJ1-5; tentatively, D is TRBD1 (6 bases). From germline, CDR1 is MNHNS and CDR2 SASEGT. The CDR3 sequence is 15 residues long. Trimming cost V 6 bases and J 3 bases, with 15 bases left between them. For the CDR3, the DNA is TGTGCCAGCAGACCCCAGGGGATTTCCAATCAGCCCCAGCATTTT. Protein sequence: CASRPQGISNQPQHF.

The CDR3 loop is CASSVGGSGGELFF. The CDR3 DNA reads TGTGCCAGCAGCGTAGGCGGGAGTGGCGGGGAGCTGTTTTTT. The rearrangement links TRBV9 to TRBJ2-2; 7 bases agree with TRBD2. Trimming cost V 0 bases and J 7 bases; bases outside gene matches: 3. This CDR3 comprises 14 residues. CDR1 and CDR2 from the germline V gene are SGDLS and YYNGEE.

This chain connects TRBV6-6 to TRBJ1-5; perhaps TRBD1 as D (5 bases). The V end lost 7 bases, the J end lost 5 bases, and 12 bases lay between the germline ends. Germline V gene data show CDR1 as MNHNY and CDR2 as SVGAGI (reference sequence). The CDR3 loop spans 13 amino acids. The CDR3 DNA follows: TGTGCCAGCACAACAGAAGGGGATCAGCCCCAGCATTTT. This gives the protein CASTTEGDQPQHF.

In DNA form, the CDR3 reads TGTGCCAGCAGCTTAGGTGGACTAGCTCTTTACAATGAGCAGTTCTTC. Translation gives CASSLGGLALYNEQFF. This sequence joins TRBV7-8 and TRBJ2-1; 8 nucleotides align to TRBD2. This CDR3 comprises 16 residues. The V gene's germline CDR1 is SGHVS and CDR2 FQNEAQ. Trimming cost V 1 base and J 4 bases; bases outside gene matches: 6.

This chain uses TRBV7-8 with TRBJ2-1; D remains ambiguous. V was clipped by 5 bases and J by 3 bases, with 14 bases between them. From germline, CDR1 is SGHVS and CDR2 FQNEAQ. The CDR3 loop spans 15 amino acids. The DNA for the CDR3 is TGTGCCAGCAGCAGTTTTTTGGGTAGCTACAATGAGCAGTTCTTC. This gives the protein CASSSFLGSYNEQFF.

This clone was seen more than once but under ten times. The CDR3 reads CASSFLLTNTGELFF. The CDR3, as DNA: TGTGCCAGTAGTTTTCTCCTGACAAACACCGGGGAGCTGTTTTTT. This chain connects TRBV19 to TRBJ2-2; D remains unclear. Germline CDR1 reads LNHDA; CDR2 reads SQIVND (reference sequence). The CDR3 totals 15 residues. Trimming stripped 5 bases from V and 2 bases from J, with 12 bases between.

This clone was observed a handful of times. One end of the junction varies from germline; a read error may be responsible. In DNA, the CDR3 is TGTGCCAGCAGCTTGAGTGGGACAGGGGGCGGCTCCACCTTC. Its translation: CASSLSGTGGGSTF. The chain combines TRBV5-6 with TRBJ1-2; TRBD1 matches at 12 bases. CDR1 is SGHDT and CDR2 is YYEEEE in the germline V gene. This CDR3 is 14 amino acids long.